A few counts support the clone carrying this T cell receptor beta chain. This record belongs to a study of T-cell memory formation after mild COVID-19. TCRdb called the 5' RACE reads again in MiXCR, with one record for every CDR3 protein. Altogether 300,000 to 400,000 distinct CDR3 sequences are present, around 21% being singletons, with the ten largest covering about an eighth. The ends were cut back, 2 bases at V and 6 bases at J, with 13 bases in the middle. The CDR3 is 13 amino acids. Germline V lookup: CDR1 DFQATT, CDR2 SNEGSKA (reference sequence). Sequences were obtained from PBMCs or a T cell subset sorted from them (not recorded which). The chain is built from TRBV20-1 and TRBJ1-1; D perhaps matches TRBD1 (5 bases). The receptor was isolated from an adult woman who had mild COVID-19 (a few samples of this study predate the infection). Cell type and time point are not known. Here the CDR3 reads CSARNYRQSEAFF. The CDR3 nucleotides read TGCAGTGCTAGAAACTATAGACAGTCTGAAGCTTTCTTT.